This entry features one T cell receptor beta chain sequence. The antigen is not known. Unique molecular identifiers tagged individual cDNA molecules. TCRdb independently ran MiXCR on the 5' RACE reads; one entry per CDR3 protein. The sample includes some 23,000 distinct CDR3 sequences, roughly 4.8% of them seen just once. This sample was included in a study of early T cells in non-severe SARS-CoV-2 infection. Study details: It was bulk RNA from unsorted whole blood that was sequenced, and the chains were unpaired.

The V gene end was trimmed by 4 bases and the J gene end by 4 bases; junction bases not matched to a gene: 11. Germline lookup yields CDR1 DFQATT and CDR2 SNEGSKA (reference sequence). CDR3 length equals 15 residues. General study results and limits: Anti-spike CD8 specificities were favored by VDJdb matching, whose results missed private and CD4 specificities.

The chain links TRBV20-1 to TRBJ2-3; TRBD2 matches 7 bases. The TCR originated in an adult who was a healthcare worker with PCR-confirmed SARS-CoV-2 infection or an uninfected control (not recorded which). Sequenced sample: whole blood. CDR3 residues: CSANHAPSGSDTQYF. The CDR3 DNA is TGCAGTGCTAATCATGCGCCTAGCGGATCAGATACGCAGTATTTT.